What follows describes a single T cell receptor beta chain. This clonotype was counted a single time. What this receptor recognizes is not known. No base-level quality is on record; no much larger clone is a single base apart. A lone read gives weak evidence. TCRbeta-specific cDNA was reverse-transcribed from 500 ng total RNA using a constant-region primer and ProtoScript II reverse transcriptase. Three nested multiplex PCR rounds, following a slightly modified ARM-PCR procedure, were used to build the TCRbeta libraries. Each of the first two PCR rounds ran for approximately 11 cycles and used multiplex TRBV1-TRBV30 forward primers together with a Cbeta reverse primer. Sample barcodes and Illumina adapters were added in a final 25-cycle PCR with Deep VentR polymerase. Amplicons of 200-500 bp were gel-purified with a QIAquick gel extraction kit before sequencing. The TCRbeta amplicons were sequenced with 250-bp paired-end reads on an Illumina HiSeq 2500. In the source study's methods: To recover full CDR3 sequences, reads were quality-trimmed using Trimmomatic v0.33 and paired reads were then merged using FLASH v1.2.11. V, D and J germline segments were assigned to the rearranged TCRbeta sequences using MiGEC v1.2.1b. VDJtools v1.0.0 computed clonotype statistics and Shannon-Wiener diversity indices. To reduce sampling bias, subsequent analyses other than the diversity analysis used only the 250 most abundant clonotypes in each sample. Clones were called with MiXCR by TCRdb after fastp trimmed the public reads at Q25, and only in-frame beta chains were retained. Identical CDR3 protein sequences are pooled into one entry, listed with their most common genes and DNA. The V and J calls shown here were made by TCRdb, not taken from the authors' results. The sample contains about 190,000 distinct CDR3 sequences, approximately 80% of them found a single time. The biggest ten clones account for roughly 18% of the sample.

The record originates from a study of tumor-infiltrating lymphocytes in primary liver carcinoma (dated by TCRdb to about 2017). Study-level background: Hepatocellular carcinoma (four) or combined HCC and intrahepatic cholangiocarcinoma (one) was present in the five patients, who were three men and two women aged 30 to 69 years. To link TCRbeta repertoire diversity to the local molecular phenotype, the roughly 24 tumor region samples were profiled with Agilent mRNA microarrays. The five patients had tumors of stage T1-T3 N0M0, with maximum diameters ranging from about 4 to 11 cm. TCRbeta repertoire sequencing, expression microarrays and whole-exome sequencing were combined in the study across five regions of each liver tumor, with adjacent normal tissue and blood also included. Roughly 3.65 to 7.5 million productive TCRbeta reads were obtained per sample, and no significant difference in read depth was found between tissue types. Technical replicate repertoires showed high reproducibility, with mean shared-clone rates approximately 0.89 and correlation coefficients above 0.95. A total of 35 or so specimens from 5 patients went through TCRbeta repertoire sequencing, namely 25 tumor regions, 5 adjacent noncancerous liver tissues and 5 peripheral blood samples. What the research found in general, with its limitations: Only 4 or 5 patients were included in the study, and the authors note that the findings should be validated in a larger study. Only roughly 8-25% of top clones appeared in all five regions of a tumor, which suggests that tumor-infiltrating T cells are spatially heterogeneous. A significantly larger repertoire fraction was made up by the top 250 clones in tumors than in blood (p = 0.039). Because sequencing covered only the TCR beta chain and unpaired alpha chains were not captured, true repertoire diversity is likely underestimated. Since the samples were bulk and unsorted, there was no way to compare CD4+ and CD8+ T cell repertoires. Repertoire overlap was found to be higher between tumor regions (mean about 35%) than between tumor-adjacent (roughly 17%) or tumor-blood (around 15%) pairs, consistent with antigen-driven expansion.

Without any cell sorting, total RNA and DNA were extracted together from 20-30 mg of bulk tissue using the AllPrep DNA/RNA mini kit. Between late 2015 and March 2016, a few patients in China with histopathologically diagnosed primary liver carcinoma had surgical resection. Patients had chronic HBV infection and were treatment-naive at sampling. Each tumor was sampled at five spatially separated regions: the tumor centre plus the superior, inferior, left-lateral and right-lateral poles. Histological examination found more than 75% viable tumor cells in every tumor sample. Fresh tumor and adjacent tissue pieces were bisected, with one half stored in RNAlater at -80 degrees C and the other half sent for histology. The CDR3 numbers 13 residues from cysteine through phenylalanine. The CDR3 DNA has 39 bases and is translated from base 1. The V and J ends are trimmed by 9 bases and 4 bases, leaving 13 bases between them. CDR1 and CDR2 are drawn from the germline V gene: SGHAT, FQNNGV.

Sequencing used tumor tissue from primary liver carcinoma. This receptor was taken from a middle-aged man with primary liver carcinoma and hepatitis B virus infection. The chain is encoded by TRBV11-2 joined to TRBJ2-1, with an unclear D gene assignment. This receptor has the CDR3 CARISESYNEQFF. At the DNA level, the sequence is TGTGCCAGGATCTCAGAATCATACAATGAGCAGTTCTTC.